This TCR beta chain was retrieved from a study of T cells in Graves' hyperthyroidism and ophthalmopathy. This CDR3 is built from 18 residues. With 7 bases clipped from V and 0 bases from J, the junction kept 8 bases outside the gene matches. CDR1 is MNHNS, CDR2 SASEGT, per germline. TCR beta CDR3 regions were amplified from RNA. When the TCR CDR3 underwent first-round RT-PCR, the HTBI primer set was used. TCRdb independently ran MiXCR on the multiplex PCR reads; one entry per CDR3 protein. The sample holds under 300,000 distinct CDR3 sequences, about 14% seen once. This clonotype was recorded a few times. These patients, aged 18 to 65, had recently diagnosed hyperthyroidism lasting under 2 months. Uncontrolled infection, other autoimmune disease, pregnancy or lactation led to exclusion.

The chain carries TRBV6-1 and TRBJ2-6; 11 bases fit TRBD2. The TCR originated in a woman between 35 and 50 years old with Graves' hyperthyroidism that later progressed to Graves' ophthalmopathy. Sequenced input: blood. The CDR3 region has the DNA TGTGCCAGCAAAACTAGCGGGAGCAAACGCTCTGGGGCCAACGTCCTGACTTTC. This encodes CASKTSGSKRSGANVLTF.